One sample yielded the 29 T cell receptor beta chains listed below, sequenced in a study of cytomegalovirus exposure and HLA in healthy donors. Data came from immunoSEQ multiplex PCR; TCRdb stores just in-frame clones and leaves some out. Here the sample spans fewer than 200,000 clones, 80% to 90% being singletons. Sequenced: PBMCs. The receptors originated from a woman between 25 and 40 years old in good health and CMV-seronegative.

J is TRBJ1-1 and V is TRBV5-1; a possible D gene is TRBD1 (6 bases). The CDR3 has 15 amino acids. Trimming removed 3 bases from V and 4 bases from J, with 16 bases in between. Germline CDR1 SGHRS, CDR2 YFSETQ. CDR3 nucleotides: TGCGCCAGCAGCTCCACGAGGGGGGGACGCACTGAAGCTTTCTTT. Amino acids: CASSSTRGGRTEAFF.

The V and J genes are TRBV2 and TRBJ2-5; the D gene is possibly TRBD2 (6 bases). The CDR3 contains 13 residues. V dropped 8 bases and J dropped 3 bases, with 13 bases sitting between them. Germline loops: CDR1 SNHLY, CDR2 FYNNEI. The CDR3 DNA reads as TGTGCCAGCTCTCTCCGACTAGAAGAGACCCAGTACTTC. It encodes CASSLRLEETQYF.

The V gene is TRBV15, the J gene TRBJ1-5; no reliable D call. The CDR3 loop spans 15 amino acids. V gave up 8 bases and J gave up 0 bases, with 14 bases separating them. Per the germline V gene, CDR1 is LNHNV and CDR2 is YYDKDF (reference sequence). The CDR3: CATQSGDYSNQPQHF. CDR3 sequence (DNA): TGTGCCACCCAATCGGGAGACTATAGCAATCAGCCCCAGCATTTT.

The chain recombines TRBV6-5 with TRBJ1-1; TRBD1 might be the D (6 bases). This CDR3 contains 15 residues. Trimming took off 0 bases at V and 4 bases at J, with 12 bases between the two ends. Germline V gene lookup returns CDR1 MNHEY and CDR2 SVGAGI. The CDR3 DNA reads TGTGCCAGCAGTTACTCGAGCAGGGGTGGCACTGAAGCTTTCTTT. It is translated as CASSYSSRGGTEAFF.

The rearrangement links TRBV19 to TRBJ1-5; possibly TRBD1 for D (6 bases). Looked up from germline, CDR1 is LNHDA and CDR2 is SQIVND (reference sequence). CDR3 size: 15 residues. Trimming took 1 base from V and 3 from J, leaving 10 bases between them. The chain's CDR3 is CASSIGQAYNQPQHF. The CDR3 nucleotides read TGTGCCAGTAGTATAGGACAGGCCTACAATCAGCCCCAGCATTTT. The whole variable domain, filled in from reference TRBV19 and TRBJ1-5, reads DGGITQSPKYLFRKEGQNVTLSCEQNLNHDAMYWYRQDPGQGLRLIYYSQIVNDFQKGDIAEGYSVSREKKESFPLTVTSAQKNPTAFYLCASSIGQAYNQPQHFGDGTRLSIL.

The V gene is TRBV19, the J gene TRBJ1-2; 9 bases line up with TRBD1. The CDR3 totals 14 residues. J lost 8 bases, V lost 5 bases, and 9 bases had no gene match. CDR1 and CDR2 (germline): LNHDA, SQIVND (reference sequence). CDR3 amino acids: CASSPAGQGGGYTF. The CDR3 DNA reads TGTGCCAGTAGTCCGGCGGGACAGGGAGGGGGCTACACCTTC.

This chain joins TRBV2 and TRBJ2-2, with 7 bases aligning to TRBD2. The length of the CDR3 is 17 residues. The ends lost 0 bases at V and 5 bases at J; junction bases unmatched: 9. Germline V gives CDR1 SNHLY, CDR2 FYNNEI. The CDR3 DNA reads as TGTGCCAGCAGTGAAGCGCGAGCAAGCGGGGCGACCGGGGAGCTGTTTTTT. Translating it yields CASSEARASGATGELFF.

The chain links TRBV4-1 to TRBJ1-1; 7 bases line up with TRBD1. The ends lost 6 bases at V and 11 bases at J; junction bases unmatched: 12. The CDR3 is 13 amino acids. Germline V CDR1 and CDR2: MGHRA, YSYEKL. DNA for the CDR3: TGCGCCAGCAGGGAGACAGGGAGAGGCAGGGCTTTCTTT. Its translation: CASRETGRGRAFF.

This chain joins TRBV2 and TRBJ2-2; 7 positions agree with TRBD1. The CDR3 sequence is 15 residues long. V gave up 1 base and J gave up 6 bases; unmatched junction bases: 5. Looked up from germline, CDR1 is SNHLY and CDR2 is FYNNEI. The CDR3 DNA follows: TGTGCCAGCAGTGAAGTAGGGGGCGAAGCCGGGGAGCTGTTTTTT. Amino acid sequence: CASSEVGGEAGELFF.

The chain joins TRBV6-6 to TRBJ1-1, with 9 nucleotides matching TRBD1. This CDR3 is 15 amino acids long. Germline assignment: CDR1 MNHNY and CDR2 SVGAGI (reference sequence). The V segment lost 5 bases and the J segment 4 bases; nucleotides outside the gene matches: 8. The CDR3 DNA reads TGTGCCAGCAGTATCCCTCGACAGGGGGGCACTGAAGCTTTCTTT. Its translation is CASSIPRQGGTEAFF.

V gene TRBV27 combines with J gene TRBJ2-7; maybe TRBD1 (5 bases). Germline V lookup: CDR1 MNHEY, CDR2 SMNVEV (reference sequence). With 0 bases removed from V and 0 bases from J, the gap between germline ends came to 9 bases. CDR3 length: 15 amino acids. The CDR3 DNA reads TGTGCCAGCAGTTTATCATCAGGGTCCTCCTACGAGCAGTACTTC. It specifies CASSLSSGSSYEQYF.

The chain uses TRBV5-1 and TRBJ2-7, with 9 bases that match TRBD1. This CDR3 spans 15 amino acids. Germline loops: CDR1 SGHRS, CDR2 YFSETQ. V shed 0 bases, J shed 6 bases, and the junction held 7 bases outside the gene matches. The CDR3, as DNA: TGCGCCAGCAGCTTGGCGGGACAGGGTCGGAGCGAGCAGTACTTC. Translated, it gives CASSLAGQGRSEQYF.

This chain links TRBV13 with TRBJ1-6, with 7 bases that match TRBD1. The V and J ends lost 4 bases and 10 bases, in that order; junction bases with no gene match: 10. The germline gives CDR1 PRHDT, CDR2 FYEKMQ (reference sequence). This CDR3 is 15 amino acids long. The CDR3 spells CASSYGQRGLSPLHF. CDR3 nucleotides: TGTGCCAGCAGCTACGGACAGAGGGGGCTCTCACCCCTCCACTTT.

This clone appeared a single time. This sequence joins TRBV19 and TRBJ1-1; tentatively, D is TRBD1 (5 bases). The germline CDR1 and CDR2 sequences are LNHDA and SQIVND (reference sequence). The CDR3 loop spans 14 amino acids. Trimming stripped 10 bases from V and 2 bases from J, with 17 bases between. The CDR3 DNA is TGTGCCACCACAGGCGTTAGGGGAAACACTGAAGCTTTCTTT. Amino acids: CATTGVRGNTEAFF.

This chain links TRBV2 with TRBJ1-4; the D gene is possibly TRBD1 (6 bases). Germline V gene sequence: CDR1 SNHLY, CDR2 FYNNEI. The V end lost 8 bases, the J end lost 8 bases, and 15 bases lay between the germline ends. The CDR3 has 13 amino acids. The DNA of the CDR3 is TGTGCCAGCCAACAGGGTTCGGAAGAAAAACTGTTTTTT. It specifies CASQQGSEEKLFF.

The chain has TRBV5-1 and TRBJ2-1; weak D call: TRBD2 (7 bases). Germline lookup yields CDR1 SGHRS and CDR2 YFSETQ. Trimming stripped 0 bases from V and 0 bases from J, with 22 bases between. This CDR3 comprises 20 residues. In DNA, the CDR3 is TGCGCCAGCAGCTTGGAAGGACTCAGGGGAGGGGCCAGCTCCTACAATGAGCAGTTCTTC. Amino acids: CASSLEGLRGGASSYNEQFF.

The V and J genes are TRBV7-2 and TRBJ1-4, with TRBD1 matching over 8 bases. The CDR3 consists of 15 residues. The trim removed 4 bases at V and 4 bases at J, leaving 5 bases unmatched. CDR1 and CDR2 (germline): SGHTA, FQGNSA. The CDR3 here is CASSSQGAVNEKLFF. The DNA for the CDR3 is TGTGCCAGCAGCTCGCAGGGGGCGGTTAATGAAAAACTGTTTTTT.

The gene calls are TRBV6-5 and TRBJ1-5; D call uncertain. From germline, CDR1 is MNHEY and CDR2 SVGAGI. CDR3 length equals 12 residues. Trimming removed 8 bases from V and 2 bases from J, with 7 bases in between. As DNA, the CDR3 is TGTGCCAGCGCCACAGGCAATCAGCCCCAGCATTTT. This gives the protein CASATGNQPQHF.

The gene calls are TRBV7-2 and TRBJ2-5; the match to TRBD2 covers 13 bases. The CDR3 is made up of 17 amino acids. Germline V gene sequence: CDR1 SGHTA, CDR2 FQGNSA. V lost 1 base to trimming and J lost 4 bases; unmatched junction nucleotides: 6. Written as DNA, the CDR3 is TGTGCCAGCAGCTTAGGACTAGCGGGGGGAAATGGAGAGACCCAGTACTTC. This sequence encodes CASSLGLAGGNGETQYF. Full variable domain (remainder filled in from reference TRBV7-2 and TRBJ2-5): GAGVSQSPSNKVTEKGKDVELRCDPISGHTALYWYRQSLGQGLEFLIYFQGNSAPDKSGLPSDRFSAERTGGSVSTLTIQRTQQEDSAVYLCASSLGLAGGNGETQYFGPGTRLLVL.

This chain links TRBV2 with TRBJ1-1; D unresolved. CDR1 SNHLY and CDR2 FYNNEI come from the germline V gene. This CDR3 has 13 residues. Trimming left V 9 bases short and J 4 bases short, with 15 bases between. The CDR3 DNA follows: TGTGCCAGTACAACAGCGGGGAGCACTGAAGCTTTCTTT. Encoded protein: CASTTAGSTEAFF.

The J gene is TRBJ1-6, the V gene TRBV15; 9 bases align to TRBD1. This CDR3 has 17 residues. Unmatched junction bases numbered 8, after V lost 0 bases and J lost 8 bases. Germline V CDR1 and CDR2: LNHNV, YYDKDF (reference sequence). This chain's CDR3 is CATSRETGGKGYSPLHF. CDR3 nucleotide sequence: TGTGCCACCAGCAGAGAAACAGGGGGCAAAGGGTATTCACCCCTCCACTTT. Looking up the rest from reference TRBV15 and TRBJ1-6 gives the full variable domain: DAMVIQNPRYQVTQFGKPVTLSCSQTLNHNVMYWYQQKSSQAPKLLFHYYDKDFNNEADTPDNFQSRRPNTSFCFLDIRSPGLGDTAMYLCATSRETGGKGYSPLHFGNGTRLTVT.

Points on this clone: Other DNA sequences in the same sample also yield this CDR3. V usage is TRBV2 and J usage is TRBJ1-1, with 7 bases lining up with TRBD1. The CDR3 extends over 14 amino acids. Germline CDR1 and CDR2: SNHLY and FYNNEI. V lost 5 bases and J lost 0; bases outside the gene matches: 3. The CDR3 reads CASSSTGMNTEAFF. CDR3 coding DNA: TGTGCCAGCAGTTCGACAGGGATGAACACTGAAGCTTTCTTT. Looking up the rest from reference TRBV2 and TRBJ1-1 gives the full variable domain: EPEVTQTPSHQVTQMGQEVILRCVPISNHLYFYWYRQILGQKVEFLVSFYNNEISEKSEIFDDQFSVERPDGSNFTLKIRSTKLEDSAMYFCASSSTGMNTEAFFGQGTRLTVV.

The rearrangement joins TRBV4-2 to TRBJ1-2, with D possibly TRBD1 on 5 matching bases. The V end was cut by 2 bases, the J end by 4 bases, with 14 bases between. Germline V CDR1 and CDR2: LGHNA, YNFKEQ. The CDR3 spans 15 residues. This CDR3 is CASSQLLSDSYGYTF. The CDR3 nucleotides read TGTGCCAGCAGCCAACTCCTAAGCGACAGCTATGGCTACACCTTC.

The J gene is TRBJ2-1, the V gene TRBV27; D unresolved. The V end was cut by 3 bases, the J end by 8 bases, with 8 bases between. Looked up from germline, CDR1 is MNHEY and CDR2 is SMNVEV (reference sequence). The CDR3 contains 12 residues. CDR3: CASSFFGHEQFF. In nucleotides, the CDR3 is TGTGCCAGCAGTTTTTTTGGGCATGAGCAGTTCTTC.

The V gene is TRBV15, the J gene TRBJ1-5; unclear D gene. Germline CDR1 and CDR2: LNHNV and YYDKDF (reference sequence). The CDR3 loop spans 14 amino acids. The germline V and J ends were trimmed by 1 base and 6 bases, with 10 bases remaining between them. The CDR3 bases are TGTGCCACCAGCAGAGGGGAGGTCGGTCAGCCCCAGCATTTT. Translation gives CATSRGEVGQPQHF.

This clone has a single count. V and J are TRBV6-5 and TRBJ2-3; tentative D call: TRBD2 (5 bases). The CDR3 covers 14 residues. V lost 10 bases and J 4 bases, leaving 18 bases between the germline ends. Germline assignment: CDR1 MNHEY and CDR2 SVGAGI. The CDR3 here is CATRGVEYADTQYF. CDR3 bases: TGTGCCACCCGGGGTGTTGAATACGCAGATACGCAGTATTTT.

This clone was seen only a few times. The chain is built from TRBV11-2 and TRBJ1-2, with D perhaps TRBD1 (5 bases). Trimming pared 5 bases from V and 2 bases from J, leaving 12 bases between. The CDR3 is 14 residues long. Germline loops: CDR1 SGHAT, CDR2 FQNNGV. The CDR3 coding sequence is TGTGCCAGCAGCAGGGGTACGCCCAACTATGGCTACACCTTC. Its translation: CASSRGTPNYGYTF. The full variable domain, its missing parts supplied by reference TRBV11-2 and TRBJ1-2, is EAGVAQSPRYKIIEKRQSVAFWCNPISGHATLYWYQQILGQGPKLLIQFQNNGVVDDSQLPKDRFSAERLKGVDSTLKIQPAKLEDSAVYLCASSRGTPNYGYTFGSGTRLTVV.

This clone occurred once. This chain uses TRBV5-6 with TRBJ1-5; D unresolved. Germline CDR1 and CDR2: SGHDT and YYEEEE. This CDR3 spans 15 amino acids. V was pared by 9 bases and J by 1 base, with 17 bases between. Here the CDR3 reads CANTPAVQSNQPQHF. CDR3 in DNA: TGTGCCAATACGCCGGCGGTACAAAGCAATCAGCCCCAGCATTTT.

V is TRBV19 and J is TRBJ1-2; TRBD1 agrees at 7 bases. Germline values: CDR1 LNHDA, CDR2 SQIVND (reference sequence). CDR3 size: 15 residues. J gave up 10 bases and V 4 bases, and 15 bases lay outside the gene matches. Here the CDR3 reads CASSNVRDSSSVYTF. CDR3 DNA: TGTGCCAGTAGTAATGTCCGGGACAGTTCCTCGGTCTACACCTTC.